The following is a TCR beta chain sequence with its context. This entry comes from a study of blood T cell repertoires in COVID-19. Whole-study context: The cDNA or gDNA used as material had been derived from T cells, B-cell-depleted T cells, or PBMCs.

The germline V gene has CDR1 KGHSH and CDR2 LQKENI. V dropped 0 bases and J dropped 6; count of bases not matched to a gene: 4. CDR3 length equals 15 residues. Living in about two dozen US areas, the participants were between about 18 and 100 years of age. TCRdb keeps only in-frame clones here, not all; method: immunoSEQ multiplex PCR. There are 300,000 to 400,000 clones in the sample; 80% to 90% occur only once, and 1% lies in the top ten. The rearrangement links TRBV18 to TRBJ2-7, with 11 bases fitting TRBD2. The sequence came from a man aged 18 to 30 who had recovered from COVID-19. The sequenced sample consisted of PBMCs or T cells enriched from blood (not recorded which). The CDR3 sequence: CASSPPSSGGFEQYF. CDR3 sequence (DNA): TGTGCCAGCTCACCACCTTCTAGCGGGGGGTTCGAGCAGTACTTC.